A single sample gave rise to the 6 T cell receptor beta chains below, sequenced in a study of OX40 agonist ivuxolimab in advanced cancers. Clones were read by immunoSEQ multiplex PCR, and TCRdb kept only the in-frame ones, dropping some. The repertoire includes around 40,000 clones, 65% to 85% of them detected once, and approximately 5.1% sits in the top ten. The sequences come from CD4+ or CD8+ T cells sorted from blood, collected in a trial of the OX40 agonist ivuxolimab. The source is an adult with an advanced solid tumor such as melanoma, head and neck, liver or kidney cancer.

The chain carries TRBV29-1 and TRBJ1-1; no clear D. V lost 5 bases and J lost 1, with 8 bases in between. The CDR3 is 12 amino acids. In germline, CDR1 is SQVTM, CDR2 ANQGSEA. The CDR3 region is CSVSDGNTEAFF. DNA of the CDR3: TGCAGCGTTTCCGACGGGAACACTGAAGCTTTCTTT.

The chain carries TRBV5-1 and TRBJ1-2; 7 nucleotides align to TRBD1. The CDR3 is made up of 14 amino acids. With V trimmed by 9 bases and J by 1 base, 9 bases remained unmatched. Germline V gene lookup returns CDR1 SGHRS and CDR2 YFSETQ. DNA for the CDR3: TGCGCCACCACCACAGGGGACCTTAACTATGGCTACACCTTC. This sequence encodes CATTTGDLNYGYTF.

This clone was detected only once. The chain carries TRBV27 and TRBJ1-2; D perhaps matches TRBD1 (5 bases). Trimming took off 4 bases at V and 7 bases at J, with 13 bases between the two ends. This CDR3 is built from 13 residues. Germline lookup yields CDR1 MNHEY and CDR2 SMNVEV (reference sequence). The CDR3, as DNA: TGTGCCAGCAGTTCGGCGGGGGTAGCTGGCTACACCTTC. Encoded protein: CASSSAGVAGYTF.

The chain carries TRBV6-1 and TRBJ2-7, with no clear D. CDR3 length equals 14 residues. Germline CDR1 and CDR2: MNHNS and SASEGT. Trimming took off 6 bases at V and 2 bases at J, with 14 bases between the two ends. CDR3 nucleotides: TGTGCCAGCAGAGACACGGGTGGGACCTACGAGCAGTACTTC. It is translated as CASRDTGGTYEQYF.

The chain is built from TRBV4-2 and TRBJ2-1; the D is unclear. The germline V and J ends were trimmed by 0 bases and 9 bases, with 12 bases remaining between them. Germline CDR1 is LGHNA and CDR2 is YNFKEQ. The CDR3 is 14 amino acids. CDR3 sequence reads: CASSQERKVGEQFF. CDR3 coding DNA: TGTGCCAGCAGCCAAGAAAGGAAGGTTGGTGAGCAGTTCTTC.

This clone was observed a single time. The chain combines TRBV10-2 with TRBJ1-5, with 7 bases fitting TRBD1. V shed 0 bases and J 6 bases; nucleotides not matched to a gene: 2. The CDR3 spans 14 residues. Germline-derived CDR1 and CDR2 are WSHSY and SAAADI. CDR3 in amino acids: CASSESPGGQPQHF. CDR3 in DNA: TGCGCCAGCAGTGAGTCGCCAGGGGGTCAGCCCCAGCATTTT.